The 28 T cell receptor beta chains below come from one sample, sequenced in a study of blood T cells in healthy people across ages (dated by TCRdb to 2013 to 2016). Library method: 5' RACE. These reads were obtained on an Illumina HiSeq 2500. A second PCR of roughly 6 to 12 cycles was run with a J-beta primer mix and a sample-barcoded 5' primer. The public reads were run again by TCRdb, first through fastp at Q25 and then through MiXCR, and only productive beta chains were kept. Each CDR3 protein appears once, grouped with its most common genes and DNA. The sample has hundreds of thousands of distinct CDR3 sequences on record, about 28% of them singletons. Of the sample, 17% is held by the ten largest clones. The sequencing sample was made of blood. These receptors came from a woman older than 75 in good health.

The table lists this clonotype with a few counts. V and J are TRBV5-1 and TRBJ1-6; no firm D call. The CDR3 spans 14 residues. The V gene's germline CDR1 is SGHRS and CDR2 YFSETQ. V was clipped by 3 bases and J by 10 bases, with 14 bases between them. The CDR3 here is CASSSLGAGSPLHF. CDR3 DNA: TGCGCCAGCAGCTCCCTAGGTGCCGGATCACCCCTCCACTTT.

The chain carries TRBV5-8 and TRBJ1-2, with 9 bases aligning to TRBD1. Germline loops: CDR1 SGHTS, CDR2 YDEGEE. Germline trimming cut 2 bases from V and 1 base from J; bases unmatched to any gene: 9. This CDR3 region has 17 residues. Here the CDR3 DNA reads TGTGCCAGCAGCTTAGTATCGACAGGGGGTTTTAACTATGGCTACACCTTC. Protein sequence: CASSLVSTGGFNYGYTF. Variable domain in full (rest from reference TRBV5-8 and TRBJ1-2): EAGVTQSPTHLIKTRGQQATLRCSPISGHTSVYWYQQALGLGLQFLLWYDEGEERNRGNFPPRFSGRQFPNYSSELNVNALELEDSALYLCASSLVSTGGFNYGYTFGSGTRLTVV.

This clonotype was detected many times. This rearrangement joins TRBV20-1 to TRBJ2-5, with 9 bases identical to TRBD2. CDR1 is DFQATT and CDR2 is SNEGSKA in the germline V gene (reference sequence). The trim removed 0 bases at V and 5 bases at J, leaving 13 bases unmatched. CDR3 size: 17 residues. The CDR3 DNA reads as TGCAGTGCTAGAGATTCCGAATGGCGGGGGGGTCTTGAGACCCAGTACTTC. This translates into CSARDSEWRGGLETQYF.

Notes on this clonotype: Given a much more abundant clone one base away, this may be a read error. The chain carries TRBV6-2 or TRBV6-3 and TRBJ2-1; 9 nucleotides agree with TRBD2. The CDR3 totals 17 residues. The trim removed 6 bases at V and 3 bases at J, leaving 12 bases unmatched. CDR1 and CDR2 from the germline V gene are MNHEY and SVGEGT. The CDR3 DNA reads TGTGCCAGCAGAGCCCCTCTGGCGGGGGGGGGCTACAATGAGCAGTTCTTC. It codes for CASRAPLAGGGYNEQFF.

This clonotype was found many times. The chain couples TRBV3-1 to TRBJ2-5; D might be TRBD1 (6 bases). The V end lost 6 bases, the J end lost 6 bases, and 11 bases lay between the germline ends. CDR1 and CDR2 (germline): LGHDT, YNNKEL (reference sequence). The CDR3 is made up of 12 amino acids. As DNA, the CDR3 is TGTGCCAGCAGTGGCAGGGGAAAGACCCAGTACTTC. It translates to CASSGRGKTQYF.

At least ten counts were recorded for this clonotype. The rearrangement links TRBV14 to TRBJ2-7; 12 bases map to TRBD1. CDR1 and CDR2 (germline): SGHDN, FVKESK. V trimming: 0 bases; J trimming: 2 bases; junction bases outside the gene matches: 8. The CDR3 has 18 residues. CDR3 sequence (DNA): TGTGCCAGCAGCCAAGATGGGACAGGGGGCAAGAGTACCTACGAGCAGTACTTC. Translated, it gives CASSQDGTGGKSTYEQYF.

The V call is TRBV27, the J call TRBJ2-3; tentative D call: TRBD2 (5 bases). Trimming took off 4 bases at V and 4 bases at J, with 15 bases between the two ends. The CDR3 totals 15 residues. Germline V gene data show CDR1 as MNHEY and CDR2 as SMNVEV (reference sequence). The CDR3 DNA sequence: TGTGCCAGCAGTTCTCTCGGCGGGTTGGCAGATACGCAGTATTTT. This translates into CASSSLGGLADTQYF.

This clonotype was recorded many times. This sequence joins TRBV5-1 and TRBJ2-5; 10 nucleotides line up with TRBD2. Germline V gene sequence: CDR1 SGHRS, CDR2 YFSETQ. The CDR3 extends over 15 amino acids. V was pared by 1 base and J by 4 bases, with 4 bases of the junction left unmatched. This CDR3 is CASSLISGGSETQYF. Written as DNA, the CDR3 is TGCGCCAGCAGCTTGATTAGCGGGGGGTCAGAGACCCAGTACTTC.

Ten or more counts support this clonotype. An end of the junction differs from the germline gene, which may be a read error. The rearrangement joins TRBV5-1 to TRBJ1-5; the D is unclear. CDR3 length: 13 amino acids. From germline, CDR1 is SGHRS and CDR2 YFSETQ. The CDR3 DNA reads TGTGCCAGCAGCTTAGACGGGAATCAGCCCCAGCATTTT. Its translation: CASSLDGNQPQHF. Looking up the rest from reference TRBV5-1 and TRBJ1-5 gives the full variable domain: KAGVTQTPRYLIKTRGQQVTLSCSPISGHRSVSWYQQTPGQGLQFLFEYFSETQRNKGNFPGRFSGRQFSNSRSEMNVSTLELGDSALYLCASSLDGNQPQHFGDGTRLSIL.

A few counts support this clonotype. The chain joins TRBV6-2 or TRBV6-3 to TRBJ1-5, with 9 bases lining up with TRBD1. The CDR3 runs to 15 residues. The V segment lost 5 bases and the J segment 2 bases; nucleotides outside the gene matches: 4. The germline CDR1 and CDR2 sequences are MNHEY and SVGEGT. CDR3 in DNA: TGTGCCAGCAGTGTACAGGGGGCTGGCAATCAGCCCCAGCATTTT. Translated, it gives CASSVQGAGNQPQHF.

To note about this clonotype: The junction departs from germline at one end; a sequencing error may be responsible. J is TRBJ2-1 and V is TRBV7-2; D is perhaps TRBD1 or TRBD2 (6 bases each). The CDR3 spans 16 residues. The germline gives CDR1 SGHTA, CDR2 FQGNSA. The CDR3 DNA is TGCGCCAGCAGCTTAGGCTCGGGGGCTCCCTACAATGAGCAGTTCTTC. Translated, it gives CASSLGSGAPYNEQFF.

This clonotype showed up just a few times. With a much larger clone just one base away, this may be a read error. The chain joins TRBV3-1 to TRBJ2-1; tentatively, D is TRBD1 or TRBD2 (6 bases each). The germline V gene has CDR1 LGHDT and CDR2 YNNKEL (reference sequence). The CDR3 loop spans 16 amino acids. V lost 1 base, J lost 9 bases, and 19 bases lay in between. The CDR3 nucleotides read TGTGCCAGCAGCCAAGTAATGGCAGGAGGGGGTGCTGAGCAGTTCTTC. Protein product: CASSQVMAGGGAEQFF.

This clonotype was detected only a few times. This chain connects TRBV9 to TRBJ2-1, with TRBD1 identical over 7 bases. Per germline, CDR1 SGDLS and CDR2 YYNGEE. This CDR3 is 16 amino acids long. With 3 bases clipped from V and 0 bases from J, the junction kept 6 bases outside the gene matches. The CDR3 region has the DNA TGTGCCAGCAGCGCCAACAGGGGAAACTCCTACAATGAGCAGTTCTTC. It is translated as CASSANRGNSYNEQFF.

This clonotype was picked up many times. The V and J genes are TRBV10-3 and TRBJ2-7; D gene uncertain. CDR1 and CDR2 (germline): ENHRY, SYGVKD. V was shortened by 6 bases and J by 6 bases, with 15 bases between the two germline ends. The CDR3 extends over 13 amino acids. CDR3 bases: TGTGCCATCAGGACGGACGGCGTGACCGAGCAGTACTTC. This encodes CAIRTDGVTEQYF.

This clonotype showed up many times. The chain employs TRBV6-2 or TRBV6-3 and TRBJ1-2; tentative D call: TRBD1 (5 bases). The CDR3 has 14 amino acids. Germline assignment: CDR1 MNHEY and CDR2 SVGEGT. Trimming removed 6 bases from V and 3 bases from J, with 14 bases in between. CDR3 coding DNA: TGTGCCAGCAGCCCATGGGGGACGGACTATGGCTACACCTTC. Protein: CASSPWGTDYGYTF.

This clonotype was seen many times. The chain links TRBV2 to TRBJ2-1, with 7 positions matching TRBD1. The germline V gene encodes CDR1 SNHLY and CDR2 FYNNEI. Trimming took 3 bases from V and 0 from J; bases not matched to a gene: 5. The CDR3 extends over 16 amino acids. CDR3 bases: TGTGCCAGCAGTGATCAGGGGGTGAACTCCTACAATGAGCAGTTCTTC. Its translation is CASSDQGVNSYNEQFF.

This clonotype was detected many times. The genes are TRBV5-1 and TRBJ2-7; no clear D gene. Germline values: CDR1 SGHRS, CDR2 YFSETQ. The CDR3 has 13 residues. Between the trimmed V and J ends, which lost 3 bases and 5 bases, there was a span of 12 bases. CDR3 residues: CASSSSIKDEQYF. The CDR3 DNA is TGCGCCAGCAGCTCCTCGATAAAGGACGAGCAGTACTTC.

This chain connects TRBV7-2 to TRBJ2-4; tentative D call: TRBD1 (5 bases). The CDR3 is 15 amino acids. V was clipped by 1 base and J by 4 bases, with 11 bases between them. Germline CDR1 SGHTA, CDR2 FQGNSA. The CDR3 DNA sequence: TGTGCCAGCAGCTTAGGACAGCCTGGTAAAAACATTCAGTACTTC. This gives the protein CASSLGQPGKNIQYF.

This clonotype was counted ten times or more. The chain recombines TRBV3-1 with TRBJ2-3, with 8 nucleotides matching TRBD1. Per the germline V gene, CDR1 is LGHDT and CDR2 is YNNKEL (reference sequence). The CDR3 extends over 13 amino acids. V dropped 5 bases and J dropped 6; count of bases not matched to a gene: 4. CDR3 in amino acids: CASSGQGGDTQYF. The CDR3 DNA reads as TGTGCCAGCAGCGGACAGGGTGGGGATACGCAGTATTTT.

This chain uses TRBV5-1 with TRBJ1-4, with 7 nucleotides matching TRBD1. V was pared by 2 bases and J by 4 bases, with 5 bases of the junction left unmatched. This CDR3 spans 15 amino acids. Looked up from germline, CDR1 is SGHRS and CDR2 is YFSETQ. The CDR3 spells CASSLGQVVNEKLFF. CDR3 in DNA: TGCGCCAGCAGCTTAGGACAGGTCGTTAATGAAAAACTGTTTTTT.

The rearrangement joins TRBV30 to TRBJ2-1; TRBD2 agrees at 11 bases. After removal of 2 bases from V and 2 bases from J, the junction contained 11 bases not matched to a gene. Germline-derived CDR1 and CDR2 are GTSNPN and SVGIG (reference sequence). The CDR3 has 18 amino acids. CDR3 protein: CAWSSPGTSGFPYNEQFF. CDR3 sequence (DNA): TGTGCCTGGAGTTCACCCGGGACTAGCGGATTCCCCTACAATGAGCAGTTCTTC.

This clonotype was counted at least ten times. J is TRBJ2-1 and V is TRBV25-1, with D unclear. V lost 3 bases to trimming and J lost 1 base, with 16 bases between them. This CDR3 has 17 residues. Germline V CDR1 and CDR2: MGHDK, SYGVNS. The CDR3 region has the DNA TGTGCCAGCAGTGACTCCTTTCTCGGAAGTTCCTACAATGAGCAGTTCTTC. Translation gives CASSDSFLGSSYNEQFF.

V gene TRBV29-1 combines with J gene TRBJ2-5; TRBD1 matches 8 bases. Germline loops: CDR1 SQVTM, CDR2 ANQGSEA. V gave up 2 bases and J gave up 4 bases; unmatched junction bases: 12. The CDR3 sequence is 16 residues long. This chain's CDR3 is CSVERRRQGSAETQYF. The CDR3 coding sequence is TGCAGCGTTGAAAGGCGCAGACAGGGGTCCGCAGAGACCCAGTACTTC.

This clonotype was detected many times. This chain connects TRBV28 to TRBJ2-7, with 8 bases identical to TRBD1. CDR1 and CDR2 (germline): MDHEN, SYDVKM. The CDR3 spans 15 residues. The V and J ends lost 7 bases and 2 bases, in that order; junction bases with no gene match: 10. The chain's CDR3 is CASTHRQGPPYEQYF. Here the CDR3 DNA reads TGTGCCAGCACCCACCGACAGGGGCCACCCTACGAGCAGTACTTC.

About this clonotype: This may be a read error: a much more frequent sequence differs by one nucleotide. The rearrangement links TRBV6-1 to TRBJ2-1; the D gene is possibly TRBD2 (5 bases). The CDR3 totals 13 residues. Germline V gives CDR1 MNHNS, CDR2 SASEGT. The V gene lost 4 bases and the J gene lost 13 bases, with 17 bases spanning the gap. CDR3 nucleotide sequence: TGTGCCAGCAGTGCTAGTATTGGGGAGACCCAGTTCTTC. This codes for CASSASIGETQFF.

This rearrangement joins TRBV5-1 to TRBJ2-6; D is unresolved. CDR3 length: 16 residues. CDR1 is SGHRS and CDR2 is YFSETQ in the germline V gene. Between the trimmed V and J ends, which lost 0 bases and 0 bases, there was a span of 7 bases. Written as DNA, the CDR3 is TGCGCCAGCAGCTTGGTTGGCGCCTCTGGGGCCAACGTCCTGACTTTC. Its protein is CASSLVGASGANVLTF.

This clonotype appeared a few times. The genes are TRBV12-3 or TRBV12-4 and TRBJ1-6, with 8 nucleotides matching TRBD1. V gave up 6 bases and J gave up 10 bases; unmatched junction bases: 8. This CDR3 has 14 amino acids. The CDR3 spells CASRGGTGGSPLHF. The DNA of the CDR3 is TGTGCCAGCAGGGGCGGGACAGGTGGATCACCCCTCCACTTT.

As regards this clonotype: A read error may be the cause here, since a much bigger clone is one base away. The V call is TRBV3-1, the J call TRBJ2-5; no definite D call. This CDR3 is built from 15 residues. Germline CDR1 reads LGHDT; CDR2 reads YNNKEL (reference sequence). In DNA form, the CDR3 reads TGTGCCGGCAGCCAAGAGGTTGTGGTAGAAGAGACCCAGTACTTC. Protein: CAGSQEVVVEETQYF.